This T cell receptor beta chain was retrieved from a study of T cell changes during pregnancy in multiple sclerosis. This clone was detected only a few times. Germline V gene sequence: CDR1 MGHRA, CDR2 YSYEKL. The CDR3 covers 15 residues. V was clipped by 1 base and J by 3 bases; unmatched bases: 3. This table comes from immunoSEQ multiplex PCR, and its TCRdb copy is limited to in-frame clones, with some not included. The table shows around 49,000 clones, with around 93% occurring only once. V gene TRBV4-1 combines with J gene TRBJ1-5, with TRBD1 matching 7 bases. This clonotype was sampled from a female donor with multiple sclerosis, enrolled in a pregnancy study. The material sequenced was CD8+ T cells from peripheral blood mononuclear cells, taken in the first trimester of pregnancy. CDR3: CASSQAGQDNQPQHF. The CDR3 nucleotides are TGCGCCAGCAGCCAAGCCGGACAGGACAATCAGCCCCAGCATTTT.